This entry lists 23 T cell receptor beta chains sequenced from one sample in a study of sequential checkpoint blockade in melanoma. Treatment indicated: randomized to nivolumab then ipilimumab (arm A) or the reverse (arm B). TCRdb's table, derived via immunoSEQ multiplex PCR, lists solely in-frame clones and lacks some. Altogether around 19,000 clones are present, 55% to 75% being singletons, with the ten largest covering 21%. The sequences come from CD8+ T cells sorted from blood (inferred from file names), collected from a patient given nivolumab and ipilimumab in sequence. These receptor sequences come from a human donor with melanoma.

The chain employs TRBV4-1 and TRBJ2-1; no firm D call. This CDR3 spans 11 amino acids. V dropped 5 bases and J dropped 9 bases, with 8 bases sitting between them. CDR1 and CDR2 (germline): MGHRA, YSYEKL. CDR3 residues: CASSDSFEQFF. CDR3 in DNA: TGCGCCAGCAGCGATAGCTTTGAGCAGTTCTTC.

The chain uses TRBV6-5 and TRBJ2-2, with 9 nucleotides matching TRBD2. This CDR3 region has 15 residues. Germline loops: CDR1 MNHEY, CDR2 SVGAGI. V dropped 6 bases and J dropped 2; count of bases not matched to a gene: 4. CDR3 in amino acids: CASSLGTSNTGELFF. CDR3 coding DNA: TGTGCCAGCAGCTTAGGGACTAGCAACACCGGGGAGCTGTTTTTT.

The chain joins TRBV9 to TRBJ2-2; tentative D call: TRBD2 (5 bases). CDR1 and CDR2 from the germline V gene are SGDLS and YYNGEE. The CDR3 has 12 residues. The germline V and J ends were trimmed by 4 bases and 8 bases, with 9 bases remaining between them. The CDR3 region is CASSLTRGELFF. The CDR3 DNA follows: TGTGCCAGCAGCCTTACTAGAGGGGAGCTGTTTTTT.

This clone was detected once. The DNA for the CDR3 is TGTGCCGCTAAAACAGGGGGGAACACTGAAGCTTTCTTT. It encodes CAAKTGGNTEAFF. The V gene is TRBV19, the J gene TRBJ1-1; 8 positions agree with TRBD1. CDR1 is LNHDA and CDR2 is SQIVND in the germline V gene (reference sequence). Trimming at V came to 11 bases and at J to 1 base, leaving 6 bases not matched to a gene. This CDR3 is built from 13 residues.

The rearrangement joins TRBV13 to TRBJ2-7; D might be TRBD1 (6 bases). Trimming shortened V by 0 bases and J by 6 bases, and 12 bases separated the two germline ends. Germline lookup yields CDR1 PRHDT and CDR2 FYEKMQ (reference sequence). This CDR3 comprises 14 residues. The CDR3 region is CASSLGGLQGEQYF. The CDR3 DNA follows: TGTGCCAGCAGCTTAGGGGGTCTACAGGGCGAGCAGTACTTC.

The V gene is TRBV19, the J gene TRBJ2-1; 8 nucleotides align to TRBD2. The trim removed 3 bases at V and 2 bases at J, leaving 9 bases unmatched. CDR1 and CDR2 from the germline V gene are LNHDA and SQIVND (reference sequence). The CDR3 is made up of 17 amino acids. CDR3 in amino acids: CASSISSGSIPYNEQFF. The DNA of the CDR3 is TGTGCCAGTAGTATTTCAAGCGGGAGTATCCCCTACAATGAGCAGTTCTTC.

The chain uses TRBV28 and TRBJ2-7, with D unresolved. This CDR3 has 13 residues. Trimming took off 4 bases at V and 2 bases at J, with 9 bases between the two ends. Germline CDR1 MDHEN, CDR2 SYDVKM. The CDR3 DNA is TGTGCCAGCAGTTCGGAGATCACCTACGAGCAGTACTTC. As protein: CASSSEITYEQYF. Variable domain in full (rest from reference TRBV28 and TRBJ2-7): DVKVTQSSRYLVKRTGEKVFLECVQDMDHENMFWYRQDPGLGLRLIYFSYDVKMKEKGDIPEGYSVSREKKERFSLILESASTNQTSMYLCASSSEITYEQYFGPGTRLTVT.

This chain connects TRBV11-1 to TRBJ2-7; TRBD2 agrees at 10 bases. This CDR3 comprises 17 residues. Germline trimming cut 5 bases from V and 2 bases from J; bases unmatched to any gene: 12. CDR1 SGHAT and CDR2 FQDESV come from the germline V gene (reference sequence). In DNA form, the CDR3 reads TGTGCCAGCAGCACCTGGACTAGCGGAACATTGCCCTACGAGCAGTACTTC. Protein: CASSTWTSGTLPYEQYF. Supplemented by reference TRBV11-1 and TRBJ2-7, the full variable domain reads EAEVAQSPRYKITEKSQAVAFWCDPISGHATLYWYRQILGQGPELLVQFQDESVVDDSQLPKDRFSAERLKGVDSTLKIQPAELGDSAMYLCASSTWTSGTLPYEQYFGPGTRLTVT.

The chain links TRBV18 to TRBJ2-1, with a possible D match to TRBD2 (5 bases). CDR3 length: 14 residues. Germline loops: CDR1 KGHSH, CDR2 LQKENI. Trimming removed 2 bases from V and 10 bases from J, with 15 bases in between. The CDR3 spells CASSPRPLAYEQFF. Written as DNA, the CDR3 is TGTGCCAGCTCACCAAGACCGCTAGCATACGAGCAGTTCTTC.

The sample holds one count of this clone. Here the CDR3 reads CASSLGTSGGAFEQYF. DNA of the CDR3: TGTGCCAGCAGCTTGGGGACTAGCGGGGGGGCCTTCGAGCAGTACTTC. V is TRBV5-8 and J is TRBJ2-7; 15 bases match TRBD2. The ends lost 0 bases at V and 6 bases at J; junction bases unmatched: 4. The CDR3 loop spans 16 amino acids. CDR1 and CDR2 from the germline V gene are SGHTS and YDEGEE. Supplemented by reference TRBV5-8 and TRBJ2-7, the full variable domain reads EAGVTQSPTHLIKTRGQQATLRCSPISGHTSVYWYQQALGLGLQFLLWYDEGEERNRGNFPPRFSGRQFPNYSSELNVNALELEDSALYLCASSLGTSGGAFEQYFGPGTRLTVT.

V and J are TRBV6-5 and TRBJ1-1; 7 bases match TRBD1. Germline CDR1 reads MNHEY; CDR2 reads SVGAGI. Losses at the gene ends were 6 bases for V and 3 bases for J; bases not matched to a gene: 7. The CDR3 extends over 14 amino acids. CDR3 loop: CASRNTGDDTEAFF. CDR3 DNA sequence: TGTGCCAGCAGAAATACAGGGGACGACACTGAAGCTTTCTTT.

The genes are TRBV4-1 and TRBJ2-7; 9 bases fit TRBD2. The ends lost 3 bases at V and 0 bases at J; junction bases unmatched: 6. The CDR3 totals 16 residues. Germline assignment: CDR1 MGHRA and CDR2 YSYEKL. CDR3 sequence: CASSQVAGAPSYEQYF. CDR3 nucleotide sequence: TGCGCCAGCAGCCAGGTAGCGGGAGCACCCTCCTACGAGCAGTACTTC.

In this sample, this clone turned up once. The chain has TRBV6-5 and TRBJ2-7; 9 nucleotides agree with TRBD2. Germline-derived CDR1 and CDR2 are MNHEY and SVGAGI. The trim removed 5 bases at V and 3 bases at J, leaving 5 bases unmatched. The CDR3 loop spans 14 amino acids. CDR3 region: CASSGRGGRYEQYF. CDR3 nucleotide sequence: TGTGCCAGCAGTGGGCGGGGGGGCCGCTACGAGCAGTACTTC.

The genes are TRBV5-6 and TRBJ1-2, with 9 bases that match TRBD1. This CDR3 region has 12 residues. In germline, CDR1 is SGHDT, CDR2 YYEEEE. The junction had 3 bases not matched to a gene; V was cut back by 4 bases and J by 8 bases. This chain's CDR3 is CASSAGTGGYTF. CDR3 DNA: TGTGCCAGCAGCGCCGGGACAGGGGGCTACACCTTC.

The rearrangement uses TRBV7-3 and TRBJ2-7; D is possibly TRBD2 (5 bases). Germline V gene sequence: CDR1 SGHTA, CDR2 FQGTGA. Trimming pared 5 bases from V and 0 bases from J, leaving 11 bases between. The CDR3 spans 14 residues. The CDR3 sequence is CASSRGLSSYEQYF. The CDR3 nucleotides are TGTGCCAGCAGCCGGGGATTGAGCTCCTACGAGCAGTACTTC.

This clone has only one observation. The chain is built from TRBV5-1 and TRBJ2-7; 7 bases match TRBD1. V shed 1 base and J 2 bases; nucleotides not matched to a gene: 12. Germline values: CDR1 SGHRS, CDR2 YFSETQ. This CDR3 region has 17 residues. The chain's CDR3 is CASSLNGLHRGPYEQYF. As DNA, the CDR3 is TGCGCCAGCAGCTTGAACGGTTTGCACAGGGGTCCCTACGAGCAGTACTTC.

This clone was seen once. J is TRBJ2-7 and V is TRBV5-6, with 7 positions matching TRBD2. This CDR3 spans 14 amino acids. Germline CDR1 is SGHDT and CDR2 is YYEEEE. Trimming removed 3 bases from V and 3 bases from J; junction bases left unmatched: 6. CDR3 residues: CASSSQTSHYEQYF. The CDR3 DNA sequence: TGTGCCAGCAGCTCCCAGACTAGCCACTACGAGCAGTACTTC.

The J gene is TRBJ2-7, the V gene TRBV6-1; D might be TRBD2 (6 bases). Between the trimmed V and J ends, which lost 6 bases and 2 bases, there was a span of 14 bases. CDR3 length: 14 amino acids. Per the germline V gene, CDR1 is MNHNS and CDR2 is SASEGT. The CDR3 spells CASSLLAGPYEQYF. The CDR3 nucleotides are TGTGCCAGCAGCCTTCTGGCGGGACCCTACGAGCAGTACTTC.

This chain uses TRBV7-2 with TRBJ1-2; 9 nucleotides align to TRBD1. This CDR3 region has 13 residues. Germline V lookup: CDR1 SGHTA, CDR2 FQGNSA. V was pared by 5 bases and J by 8 bases, with 6 bases of the junction left unmatched. The CDR3 nucleotides are TGTGCCAGCAGCACTGGGACAGGGTGGGGCTACACCTTC. This codes for CASSTGTGWGYTF.

J is TRBJ2-2 and V is TRBV6-5; 7 positions agree with TRBD2. This CDR3 has 16 residues. V gave up 3 bases and J gave up 7 bases; unmatched junction bases: 11. Germline-derived CDR1 and CDR2 are MNHEY and SVGAGI. The CDR3 sequence is CASSYGGEGLVGELFF. CDR3 bases: TGTGCCAGCAGTTATGGGGGGGAGGGCCTCGTCGGGGAGCTGTTTTTT.

CDR3 coding DNA: TGTGCCAGCAGTCTTCCGGGACTAGCGGGAGGGCCAAGTCCATACGAGCAGTACTTC. This gives the protein CASSLPGLAGGPSPYEQYF. This chain joins TRBV28 and TRBJ2-7; 16 bases match TRBD2. CDR1 and CDR2 from the germline V gene are MDHEN and SYDVKM. V shed 5 bases, J shed 4 bases, and the junction held 14 bases outside the gene matches. The CDR3 has 19 residues.

The rearrangement uses TRBV5-6 and TRBJ1-4; TRBD1 agrees at 7 bases. The CDR3 spans 15 residues. J gave up 6 bases and V 2 bases, and 7 bases lay outside the gene matches. CDR1 is SGHDT, CDR2 YYEEEE, per germline. The CDR3 loop is CASSLGSQGDEKLFF. Here the CDR3 DNA reads TGTGCCAGCAGCTTAGGAAGCCAGGGGGATGAAAAACTGTTTTTT.

This clone has more than one count but fewer than ten. J is TRBJ1-2 and V is TRBV28; a possible D gene is TRBD1 (5 bases). The CDR3 runs to 15 residues. V lost 3 bases and J 1 base, leaving 12 bases between the germline ends. The germline CDR1 and CDR2 sequences are MDHEN and SYDVKM. This CDR3 reads CASSFFGGLNYGYTF. DNA of the CDR3: TGTGCCAGCAGTTTCTTCGGGGGACTTAACTATGGCTACACCTTC.